The 12 T cell receptor beta chains below come from one sample, sequenced in a study of CD8+ T cells in alopecia areata. Extracted RNA was reverse transcribed, and the resulting cDNA served as sequencing template. The protocol was immunoSEQ multiplex PCR, while the TCRdb copy is restricted to in-frame clones and leaves out a portion. This sample carries about 140,000 clones, roughly 80% of them seen once, and the ten largest clones take roughly 25%. Regarding treatment: oral pan-JAK inhibitor, 5-10 mg twice daily. The sample was CD8+ T cells sorted from blood, taken at week 4, from a patient treated with tofacitinib. Receptor source: a human donor with alopecia areata.

As regards this clone: In the same sample, other DNA sequences code for this CDR3. The rearrangement joins TRBV2 to TRBJ2-2; 7 nucleotides line up with TRBD2. J lost 9 bases, V lost 0 bases, and 4 bases had no gene match. This CDR3 is built from 14 residues. The V gene's germline CDR1 is SNHLY and CDR2 FYNNEI. CDR3 nucleotide sequence: TGTGCCAGCAGTGAAGCGGAGGGAGGGTGGGAGCTGTTTTTT. As protein: CASSEAEGGWELFF.

The V call is TRBV6-5, the J call TRBJ2-2, with a possible D match to TRBD2 (6 bases). Germline assignment: CDR1 MNHEY and CDR2 SVGAGI. The V end was cut by 6 bases, the J end by 6 bases, with 11 bases between. There are 13 residues in the CDR3. The chain's CDR3 is CASSIGGAGELFF. As DNA, the CDR3 is TGTGCCAGCAGCATCGGAGGGGCCGGGGAGCTGTTTTTT.

The genes are TRBV7-9 and TRBJ2-1; D may be TRBD1 or TRBD2 (5 bases each). The germline V gene encodes CDR1 SEHNR and CDR2 FQNEAQ (reference sequence). The CDR3 runs 14 residues. Trimming stripped 1 base from V and 7 bases from J, with 11 bases between. CDR3 protein: CASSLVGGRNEQFF. The CDR3 region has the DNA TGTGCCAGCAGCTTAGTTGGGGGAAGGAATGAGCAGTTCTTC.

The rearrangement joins TRBV4-1 to TRBJ2-1, with D maybe TRBD2 (6 bases). V was pared by 1 base and J by 9 bases, with 10 bases between. The CDR3 consists of 13 residues. Germline V gene lookup returns CDR1 MGHRA and CDR2 YSYEKL. CDR3 nucleotides: TGCGCCAGCAGCCAAGTAGGGAGGCGTGAGCAGTTCTTC. It translates to CASSQVGRREQFF.

This clone was detected a few times. V and J are TRBV27 and TRBJ1-1; 7 bases are shared with TRBD1. The CDR3 is made up of 11 amino acids. J was trimmed by 13 bases and V by 6 bases; bases with no gene match: 8. From germline, CDR1 is MNHEY and CDR2 SMNVEV (reference sequence). The CDR3 region is CASSQGGTDFF. Here the CDR3 DNA reads TGTGCCAGCAGCCAAGGGGGGACAGATTTCTTT.

The chain employs TRBV5-6 and TRBJ1-1, with no clear D. This CDR3 has 15 amino acids. CDR1 and CDR2 (germline): SGHDT, YYEEEE. The V end was cut by 3 bases, the J end by 0 bases, with 12 bases between. The CDR3 DNA reads TGTGCCAGCAGCTATGCGAACAACATGAACACTGAAGCTTTCTTT. It specifies CASSYANNMNTEAFF. Using reference TRBV5-6 and TRBJ1-1 for the parts outside the CDR3, the full variable domain is DAGVTQSPTHLIKTRGQQVTLRCSPKSGHDTVSWYQQALGQGPQFIFQYYEEEERQRGNFPDRFSGHQFPNYSSELNVNALLLGDSALYLCASSYANNMNTEAFFGQGTRLTVV.

The chain has TRBV13 and TRBJ1-1; tentative D call: TRBD1 (5 bases). The CDR3 contains 13 residues. Trimming removed 3 bases from V and 4 bases from J, with 9 bases in between. The germline V gene has CDR1 PRHDT and CDR2 FYEKMQ (reference sequence). CDR3 amino acids: CASSFGGGTEAFF. The CDR3, as DNA: TGTGCCAGCAGCTTCGGTGGGGGCACTGAAGCTTTCTTT.

The chain uses TRBV5-1 and TRBJ1-1; D ambiguous. Germline V lookup: CDR1 SGHRS, CDR2 YFSETQ. Deletions cut 0 bases from V and 1 base from J, with 4 bases between. The CDR3 extends over 13 amino acids. CDR3 sequence reads: CASSLAENTEAFF. The CDR3, as DNA: TGCGCCAGCAGCTTGGCTGAGAACACTGAAGCTTTCTTT.

The CDR3 spells CASSLGQLVEQYF. CDR3 bases: TGTGCCAGCAGCCTGGGACAGTTAGTCGAGCAGTACTTC. The chain carries TRBV7-2 and TRBJ2-7; 7 nucleotides match TRBD1. J gave up 6 bases and V 5 bases, and 7 bases lay outside the gene matches. The CDR3 extends over 13 amino acids. Germline assignment: CDR1 SGHTA and CDR2 FQGNSA.

This clone appeared a few times. This chain connects TRBV5-1 to TRBJ2-7, with a tentative D call TRBD2 (5 bases). V was trimmed by 0 bases and J by 3 bases, leaving 22 bases between them. CDR1 is SGHRS, CDR2 YFSETQ, per germline. The CDR3 is 18 residues long. The CDR3 sequence is CASSLEVQDSEGNYEQYF. The CDR3 DNA is TGCGCCAGCAGCTTGGAGGTCCAGGACTCAGAGGGAAACTACGAGCAGTACTTC.

This clone was recorded once. The chain recombines TRBV4-1 with TRBJ1-4; TRBD1 matches at 10 bases. Germline CDR1 reads MGHRA; CDR2 reads YSYEKL. The junction had 7 bases not matched to a gene; V was cut back by 1 base and J by 8 bases. CDR3 length: 16 amino acids. CDR3 DNA: TGCGCCAGCAGCCAAGTACCGGGACAGGGGAGAGAAAAACTGTTTTTT. It yields the protein CASSQVPGQGREKLFF.

The rearrangement uses TRBV29-1 and TRBJ2-7, with 8 bases aligning to TRBD1. There are 15 residues in the CDR3. V trimming: 1 base; J trimming: 6 bases; junction bases outside the gene matches: 11. Germline V gene lookup returns CDR1 SQVTM and CDR2 ANQGSEA. The CDR3 sequence: CSVEVEDRVGLEQYF. The CDR3 nucleotides are TGCAGCGTTGAAGTAGAGGACAGGGTAGGACTCGAGCAGTACTTC.